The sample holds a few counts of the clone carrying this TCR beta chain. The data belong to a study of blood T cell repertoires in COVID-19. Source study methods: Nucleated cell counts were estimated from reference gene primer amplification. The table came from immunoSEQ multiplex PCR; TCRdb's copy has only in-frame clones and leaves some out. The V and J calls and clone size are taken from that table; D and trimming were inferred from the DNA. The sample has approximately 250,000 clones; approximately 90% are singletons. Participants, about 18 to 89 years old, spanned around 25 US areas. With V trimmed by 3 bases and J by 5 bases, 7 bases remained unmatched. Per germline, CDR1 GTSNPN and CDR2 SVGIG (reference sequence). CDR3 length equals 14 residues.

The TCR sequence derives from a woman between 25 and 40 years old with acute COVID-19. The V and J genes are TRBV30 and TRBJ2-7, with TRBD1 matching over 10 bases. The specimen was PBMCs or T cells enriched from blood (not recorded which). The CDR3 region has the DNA TGTGCCTGGAGCCGGGACAGGGGAGTAAACGAGCAGTACTTC. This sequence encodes CAWSRDRGVNEQYF.